What follows are 7 T cell receptor beta chains derived from one specimen sequenced in a study of T cells in Graves' hyperthyroidism and ophthalmopathy. The TCR beta CDR3 regions underwent amplification using RNA transcripts as the source. TCR CDR3 regions were first amplified by RT-PCR with HTBI primers. In TCRdb, the multiplex PCR reads were re-called with MiXCR into one record per CDR3 protein. In the table there are 600,000 to 650,000 distinct CDR3 sequences, about a fifth of which are singletons. Sequenced: blood. All receptors come from a man aged 25-40 years with Graves' ophthalmopathy.

Concerning this clonotype: This may come from a read error, since a much larger clone is one base off. The gene calls are TRBV6-1 and TRBJ2-3, with 7 bases that match TRBD2. Germline-derived CDR1 and CDR2 are MNHNS and SASEGT. This CDR3 is 15 amino acids long. CDR3 DNA: TGTGCCAGCAGTGAAATGCGTGGGAGGGCAGATACGCGGTATTTT. This sequence encodes CASSEMRGRADTRYF.

The rearrangement joins TRBV20-1 to TRBJ2-7, with TRBD2 matching 13 bases. CDR1 DFQATT and CDR2 SNEGSKA come from the germline V gene (reference sequence). The CDR3 consists of 15 residues. J lost 6 bases, V lost 4 bases, and 9 bases had no gene match. Here the CDR3 reads CSAIGAGLAGIEQYF. The DNA of the CDR3 is TGCAGTGCTATAGGAGCGGGACTAGCGGGAATCGAGCAGTACTTC.

This clonotype was seen more than once but under ten times. The chain uses TRBV7-3 and TRBJ2-2, with D possibly matching TRBD1 (5 bases). The CDR3 sequence is 16 residues long. Germline CDR1 and CDR2: SGHTA and FQGTGA. V lost 5 bases, J lost 4 bases, and 17 bases lay in between. CDR3 sequence (DNA): TGTGCCAGCAGCCTCTCAGGGTCTCGTGGCACCGGGGAGCTGTTTTTT. This encodes CASSLSGSRGTGELFF.

This clonotype was counted a few times. The gene calls are TRBV6-1 and TRBJ2-5; D is uncertain. Trimming removed 0 bases at V and 7 bases at J, with 3 bases between. Germline-derived CDR1 and CDR2 are MNHNS and SASEGT. The CDR3 runs to 11 residues. The CDR3 protein is CASSEAWTQYF. As DNA, the CDR3 is TGTGCCAGCAGTGAAGCCTGGACCCAGTACTTC.

The rearrangement uses TRBV9 and TRBJ2-3; TRBD1 matches at 8 bases. This CDR3 has 17 amino acids. Germline V gene data show CDR1 as SGDLS and CDR2 as YYNGEE. After removal of 0 bases from V and 0 bases from J, the junction contained 6 bases not matched to a gene. The CDR3 loop reads CASSVVPRQGSTDTQYF. CDR3 DNA: TGTGCCAGCAGCGTAGTGCCCCGACAGGGGAGCACAGATACGCAGTATTTT.

This clonotype has a handful of counts. V and J are TRBV5-1 and TRBJ2-5, with 9 bases matching TRBD1. The V gene's germline CDR1 is SGHRS and CDR2 YFSETQ. V shed 1 base and J 3 bases; nucleotides not matched to a gene: 10. The CDR3 runs to 17 residues. The CDR3 here is CASSLMPPRQGEETQYF. CDR3 DNA: TGCGCCAGCAGCTTGATGCCTCCGAGACAGGGGGAAGAGACCCAGTACTTC.

V is TRBV2 and J is TRBJ2-2; TRBD2 might be the D (5 bases). V gave up 0 bases and J gave up 0 bases, with 5 bases separating them. There are 15 residues in the CDR3. Looked up from germline, CDR1 is SNHLY and CDR2 is FYNNEI. CDR3 amino acids: CASSEAGANTGELFF. CDR3 coding DNA: TGTGCCAGCAGTGAAGCGGGAGCGAACACCGGGGAGCTGTTTTTT.